Each of the 19 T cell receptor beta chains below was sequenced from the same sample in a study of human T cells and chemical hapten exposure. TCRdb fed the RACE reads into MiXCR, producing one record per CDR3 protein. The repertoire holds approximately 33,000 distinct CDR3 sequences, with about 7% as singletons. The time point: healthy volunteer bleed at 2 weeks. The template was total RNA from unfractionated whole blood. The sample was whole blood. The source is a human donor in good health. Some clones in this sample may be carry-over from other donors' samples.

Many counts were recorded for this clonotype. The genes are TRBV12-3 or TRBV12-4 and TRBJ1-6; 7 positions match TRBD1. The CDR3 loop spans 14 amino acids. Trimming took 5 bases from V and 7 from J; bases not matched to a gene: 5. CDR3 coding DNA: TGTGCCAGCAGTCCGGGACAGAGGAATTCACCCCTCCACTTT. The encoded protein is CASSPGQRNSPLHF.

This clonotype was observed a handful of times. The rearrangement uses TRBV12-5 and TRBJ2-2, with a tentative D call TRBD1 (6 bases). Trimming left V 11 bases short and J 1 base short, with 14 bases between. Germline values: CDR1 LGHNT, CDR2 FRNRAP. The CDR3 is 14 residues long. The CDR3 is CAVQVGGNTGELFF. The CDR3 DNA is TGTGCTGTACAAGTAGGGGGGAACACCGGGGAGCTGTTTTTT.

This chain uses TRBV7-8 with TRBJ2-7, with D possibly matching TRBD1 (6 bases). Germline CDR1 reads SGHVS; CDR2 reads FQNEAQ. This CDR3 is 14 amino acids long. Trimming shortened V by 5 bases and J by 9 bases, and 20 bases separated the two germline ends. In DNA form, the CDR3 reads TGTGCCAGCAGCCTGGACAGCCGCCGGCTTGGGCAGTACTTC. Protein: CASSLDSRRLGQYF.

Notes on this clonotype: A read error may be the cause here, since a much bigger clone is one base away. The V call is TRBV9, the J call TRBJ2-1; D gene ambiguous. This CDR3 contains 15 residues. CDR1 and CDR2 from the germline V gene are SGDLS and YYNGEE. As DNA, the CDR3 is TGTGCCGGCAGCGTAGAGGCCCGGTTCGTCAATGAGCAGTTCTTC. Protein sequence: CAGSVEARFVNEQFF.

V and J are TRBV6-1 and TRBJ2-1; possible D gene TRBD1, 5 bases. V shed 6 bases and J shed 5 bases, with 17 bases lying between them. CDR1 and CDR2 from the germline V gene are MNHNS and SASEGT. The CDR3 covers 15 residues. The CDR3 protein is CASRARGAMNNEQFF. As DNA, the CDR3 is TGTGCCAGCAGGGCCCGTGGGGCCATGAACAATGAGCAGTTCTTC.

There are a few counts of this clonotype. The rearrangement links TRBV7-2 to TRBJ1-3; a possible D gene is TRBD1 (5 bases). CDR1 is SGHTA and CDR2 is FQGNSA in the germline V gene. The CDR3 is made up of 17 amino acids. Trimming pared 2 bases from V and 3 bases from J, leaving 17 bases between. The CDR3 DNA is TGTGCCAGCAGCTTATTGGGACGGTCTTCCTATGGAAACACCATATATTTT. Its translation: CASSLLGRSSYGNTIYF.

This clonotype was observed a handful of times. The chain is built from TRBV5-1 and TRBJ2-1; 12 nucleotides align to TRBD2. Trimming at V came to 0 bases and at J to 7 bases, leaving 2 bases not matched to a gene. CDR1 is SGHRS, CDR2 YFSETQ, per germline. This CDR3 has 15 amino acids. The CDR3 is CASSLASGRGNEQFF. DNA for the CDR3: TGCGCCAGCAGCTTGGCTAGCGGGAGGGGGAATGAGCAGTTCTTC.

The chain recombines TRBV2 with TRBJ1-6, with 10 bases identical to TRBD1. The length of the CDR3 is 16 residues. CDR1 and CDR2 from the germline V gene are SNHLY and FYNNEI. The ends lost 5 bases at V and 9 bases at J; junction bases unmatched: 10. CDR3 in DNA: TGTGCCAGCAGTCAGGCGACAGGGGGCGTCTCTTCACCCCTCCACTTT. Translation: CASSQATGGVSSPLHF.

CDR3 in DNA: TGCGCCAGCAGCCTAACAGGGGGCGCGGATCAGCCCCAGCATTTT. It yields the protein CASSLTGGADQPQHF. This sequence joins TRBV5-1 and TRBJ1-5, with TRBD1 matching 9 bases. J gave up 5 bases and V 4 bases, and 7 bases lay outside the gene matches. The germline V gene has CDR1 SGHRS and CDR2 YFSETQ. CDR3 length equals 15 residues.

The chain couples TRBV12-3 or TRBV12-4 to TRBJ1-2; the D gene is possibly TRBD1 (5 bases). This CDR3 has 13 residues. The V and J ends lost 1 base and 4 bases respectively, with 7 bases between them. CDR3 nucleotide sequence: TGTGCCAGCAGTTTAGGGGGCGGCTATGGCTACACCTTC. It translates to CASSLGGGYGYTF.

This clonotype has just a few counts. The chain links TRBV27 to TRBJ1-6, with no clear D. The CDR3 sequence is 14 residues long. Germline CDR1 is MNHEY and CDR2 is SMNVEV (reference sequence). Trimming shortened V by 3 bases and J by 7 bases, and 10 bases separated the two germline ends. CDR3 nucleotide sequence: TGTGCCAGCAGTTTCGTACAGTTAAATTCACCCCTCCACTTT. Its translation is CASSFVQLNSPLHF.

This clonotype was seen a few times. J is TRBJ1-5 and V is TRBV7-9; D is ambiguous. This CDR3 region has 13 residues. The germline V gene has CDR1 SEHNR and CDR2 FQNEAQ (reference sequence). Between the trimmed V and J ends, which lost 5 bases and 5 bases, there was a span of 10 bases. The DNA for the CDR3 is TGTGCCAGCAGCGAAGGCGGGGATCAGCCCCAGCATTTT. Translation: CASSEGGDQPQHF.

This clonotype was found a few times. The chain links TRBV5-4 to TRBJ1-6; no firm D call. CDR1 is SGHNT and CDR2 is YYREEE in the germline V gene (reference sequence). This CDR3 contains 15 residues. V gave up 4 bases and J gave up 4 bases, with 12 bases separating them. The CDR3 DNA sequence: TGTGCCAGCAGCATTAGCCGGAAGTATAATTCACCCCTCCACTTT. Protein: CASSISRKYNSPLHF.

With regard to this clonotype: One end of the junction is discordant with germline, which a read error may explain. This chain connects TRBV5-6 to TRBJ1-2; possibly TRBD1 for D (6 bases). The CDR3 is 16 amino acids. Germline assignment: CDR1 SGHDT and CDR2 YYEEEE. DNA for the CDR3: TGTGCCAGCAGCCTAGTAGTGGCAGGGGCAAACTATGGCGACACCTTC. Translating it yields CASSLVVAGANYGDTF.

The chain couples TRBV10-3 to TRBJ1-4; no clear D gene. The CDR3 has 13 amino acids. Germline V gives CDR1 ENHRY, CDR2 SYGVKD. Trimming shortened V by 4 bases and J by 3 bases, and 6 bases separated the two germline ends. The CDR3, as DNA: TGTGCCATCAGTGTCGAGCCTAATGAAAAACTGTTTTTT. Translating gives CAISVEPNEKLFF.

This clonotype has ten or more counts. The chain employs TRBV28 and TRBJ2-3, with D uncertain. V was trimmed by 7 bases and J by 0 bases, leaving 8 bases between them. Germline-derived CDR1 and CDR2 are MDHEN and SYDVKM. CDR3 length: 13 residues. The CDR3 loop reads CASTGPSTDTQYF. The CDR3 DNA is TGTGCCAGCACCGGTCCTAGCACAGATACGCAGTATTTT.

This clonotype was seen ten or more times. The chain couples TRBV4-1 to TRBJ1-1, with D uncertain. V gave up 0 bases and J gave up 0 bases, with 14 bases separating them. CDR3 size: 17 residues. CDR1 is MGHRA and CDR2 is YSYEKL in the germline V gene. CDR3 protein: CASSQETPLVLNTEAFF. The CDR3 DNA reads as TGCGCCAGCAGCCAAGAAACTCCTCTGGTCCTGAACACTGAAGCTTTCTTT.

The sample holds many counts of this clonotype. This rearrangement joins TRBV25-1 to TRBJ1-1; a possible D gene is TRBD1 (5 bases). Germline CDR1 reads MGHDK; CDR2 reads SYGVNS. Trimming took off 6 bases at V and 10 bases at J, with 15 bases between the two ends. The CDR3 is 12 amino acids. As DNA, the CDR3 is TGTGCCAGCAGCTCGAGTACAGGAGGAGCTTTCTTT. This codes for CASSSSTGGAFF.

This clonotype appeared many times. V usage is TRBV20-1 and J usage is TRBJ1-4, with D unclear. The ends were cut back, 2 bases at V and 6 bases at J, with 13 bases in the middle. Germline V gene lookup returns CDR1 DFQATT and CDR2 SNEGSKA (reference sequence). The CDR3 contains 14 residues. The CDR3 sequence is CSARRRLGDEKLFF. Here the CDR3 DNA reads TGCAGTGCTAGACGCCGGCTTGGGGATGAAAAACTGTTTTTT.